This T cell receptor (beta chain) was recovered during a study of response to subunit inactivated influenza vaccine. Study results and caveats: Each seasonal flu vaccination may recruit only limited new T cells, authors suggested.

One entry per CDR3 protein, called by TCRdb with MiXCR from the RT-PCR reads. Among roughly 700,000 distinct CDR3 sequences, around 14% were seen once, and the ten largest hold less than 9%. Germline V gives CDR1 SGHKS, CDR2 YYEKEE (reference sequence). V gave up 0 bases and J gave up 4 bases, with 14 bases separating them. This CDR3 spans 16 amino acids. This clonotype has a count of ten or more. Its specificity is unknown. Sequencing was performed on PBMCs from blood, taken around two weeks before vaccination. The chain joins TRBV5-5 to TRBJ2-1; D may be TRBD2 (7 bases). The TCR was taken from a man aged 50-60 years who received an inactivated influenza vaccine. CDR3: CASSLEVRGGYNEQFF. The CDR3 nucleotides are TGTGCCAGCAGCTTGGAAGTAAGGGGGGGGTACAATGAGCAGTTCTTC.